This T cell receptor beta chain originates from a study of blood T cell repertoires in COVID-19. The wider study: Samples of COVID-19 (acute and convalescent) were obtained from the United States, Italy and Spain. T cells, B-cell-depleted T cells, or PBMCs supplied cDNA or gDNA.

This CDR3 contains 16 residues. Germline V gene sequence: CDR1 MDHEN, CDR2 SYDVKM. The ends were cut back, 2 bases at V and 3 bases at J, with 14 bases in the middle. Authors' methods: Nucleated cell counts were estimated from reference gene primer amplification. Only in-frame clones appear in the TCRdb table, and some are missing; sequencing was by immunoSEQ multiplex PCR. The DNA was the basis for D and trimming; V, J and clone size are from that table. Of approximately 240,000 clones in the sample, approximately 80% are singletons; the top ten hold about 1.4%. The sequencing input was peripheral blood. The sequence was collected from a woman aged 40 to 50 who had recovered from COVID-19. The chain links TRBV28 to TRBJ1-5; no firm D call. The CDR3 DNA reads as TGTGCCAGCAGTTTACTCTCCCTCAGAACCAATCAGCCCCAGCATTTT. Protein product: CASSLLSLRTNQPQHF.